The 20 T cell receptor beta chains below all came from one sample that was sequenced in a study of T cells in Graves' hyperthyroidism and ophthalmopathy. The source material, RNA transcripts, was used to amplify TCR beta CDR3 regions. During a first-round RT-PCR of the TCR CDR3, the HTBI primer set was used. TCRdb analysed the multiplex PCR reads with MiXCR anew, one entry per CDR3 protein. This table has some 200,000 distinct CDR3 sequences, about 15% appearing once. The source material was blood. These receptors came from a woman aged 50 to 60 with Graves' hyperthyroidism.

In this sample, this clonotype turned up a few times. The V and J genes are TRBV12-3 or TRBV12-4 and TRBJ2-1; 12 bases are a match to TRBD1. The CDR3 spans 16 residues. V lost 2 bases and J lost 6; bases outside the gene matches: 5. CDR3 coding DNA: TGTGCCAGCAGTTTACCGGGACAGGGGGCGCGCAATGAGCAGTTCTTC. Its translation is CASSLPGQGARNEQFF.

The chain combines TRBV6-1 with TRBJ2-5; D uncertain. Germline CDR1 MNHNS, CDR2 SASEGT. V lost 8 bases, J lost 5 bases, and 12 bases lay in between. CDR3 length: 12 amino acids. This CDR3 is CASGVHSETQYF. CDR3 nucleotides: TGTGCCAGCGGGGTCCATTCGGAGACCCAGTACTTC.

This clonotype occurred many times. The chain couples TRBV6-1 to TRBJ1-1; D possibly corresponds to TRBD1 (5 bases). Germline values: CDR1 MNHNS, CDR2 SASEGT. With 8 bases removed from V and 1 base from J, the gap between germline ends came to 8 bases. This CDR3 is built from 12 residues. The CDR3 is CASAQGNTEAFF. DNA of the CDR3: TGTGCCAGCGCGCAGGGGAACACTGAAGCTTTCTTT.

This clonotype showed up just a few times. This chain joins TRBV24-1 and TRBJ2-1; D is uncertain. The CDR3 sequence is 12 residues long. Germline CDR1 reads KGHDR; CDR2 reads SFDVKD. Trimming cost V 0 bases and J 5 bases, with 1 base left between them. CDR3 nucleotides: TGTGCCACCAGTGATTTGAACAATGAGCAGTTCTTC. Translation gives CATSDLNNEQFF.

V gene TRBV5-1 combines with J gene TRBJ1-1, with a possible D match to TRBD1 (6 bases). Germline V gene data show CDR1 as SGHRS and CDR2 as YFSETQ. The length of the CDR3 is 15 residues. Trimming took 4 bases from V and 10 from J, leaving 23 bases between them. DNA for the CDR3: TGCGCCAGCAGCCTCGAGGACAGCCGACTAAGTGGAGCTTTCTTT. Translation: CASSLEDSRLSGAFF.

The table lists this clonotype with a few counts. This chain joins TRBV12-3 or TRBV12-4 and TRBJ2-4, with 7 positions matching TRBD2. J gave up 7 bases and V 3 bases, and 3 bases lay outside the gene matches. This CDR3 has 13 amino acids. The CDR3 is CASSLRGSNIQYF. In DNA, the CDR3 is TGTGCCAGCAGTTTGCGGGGGTCGAACATTCAGTACTTC.

This clonotype has ten or more counts. The V and J genes are TRBV27 and TRBJ2-1; TRBD2 agrees at 8 bases. J lost 6 bases, V lost 8 bases, and 3 bases had no gene match. Per the germline V gene, CDR1 is MNHEY and CDR2 is SMNVEV (reference sequence). The CDR3 has 12 amino acids. The CDR3 DNA is TGTGCCAGCCTAACTAGCGGCAATGAGCAGTTCTTC. Translating it yields CASLTSGNEQFF.

V is TRBV19 and J is TRBJ2-5; TRBD2 matches at 14 bases. The CDR3 is 15 residues long. The V gene end was trimmed by 6 bases and the J gene end by 2 bases; junction bases not matched to a gene: 2. Germline V gene sequence: CDR1 LNHDA, CDR2 SQIVND (reference sequence). This CDR3 reads CASRGLAGEQETQYF. In DNA form, the CDR3 reads TGTGCCAGTAGGGGACTAGCGGGAGAACAAGAGACCCAGTACTTC.

This clonotype occurred many times. The chain carries TRBV20-1 and TRBJ2-3, with D possibly TRBD1 on 5 matching bases. Germline V gene lookup returns CDR1 DFQATT and CDR2 SNEGSKA (reference sequence). This CDR3 contains 13 residues. Trimming stripped 4 bases from V and 0 bases from J, with 8 bases between. The CDR3 nucleotides read TGCAGTGCTAAGACAGCTAGCACAGATACGCAGTATTTT. Protein: CSAKTASTDTQYF.

This clonotype was detected ten times or more. The rearrangement joins TRBV7-2 to TRBJ2-3, with unresolved D. Germline V gene sequence: CDR1 SGHTA, CDR2 FQGNSA. The CDR3 runs to 14 residues. Trimming left V 1 base short and J 2 bases short, with 7 bases between. CDR3 nucleotide sequence: TGTGCCAGCAGCTTAGGCTGGTCCACAGATACGCAGTATTTT. Translating it yields CASSLGWSTDTQYF.

This chain uses TRBV30 with TRBJ2-7; 9 bases are shared with TRBD1. Germline V gene data show CDR1 as GTSNPN and CDR2 as SVGIG (reference sequence). V lost 4 bases, J lost 9 bases, and 10 bases stayed unmatched. The CDR3 sequence is 13 residues long. CDR3 loop: CAWKDRGGLAQYF. CDR3 in DNA: TGTGCCTGGAAGGACAGGGGTGGGCTGGCGCAGTACTTC.

This clonotype was seen many times. The J gene is TRBJ2-7, the V gene TRBV28; D is perhaps TRBD1 (5 bases). The germline gives CDR1 MDHEN, CDR2 SYDVKM. The CDR3 has 14 amino acids. V was cut by 5 bases and J by 0 bases, with 11 bases left in between. CDR3 DNA: TGTGCCAGCAGTAGTCAGGGATTCTCCTACGAGCAGTACTTC. This codes for CASSSQGFSYEQYF.

The chain carries TRBV4-1 and TRBJ2-1; tentatively, D is TRBD1 (5 bases). CDR3 length: 15 residues. Germline CDR1 is MGHRA and CDR2 is YSYEKL. V lost 0 bases and J lost 4, with 10 bases in between. The chain's CDR3 is CASSQDVQGYNEQFF. CDR3 nucleotide sequence: TGCGCCAGCAGCCAAGACGTTCAGGGTTACAATGAGCAGTTCTTC.

This clonotype was seen more than once but under ten times. This rearrangement joins TRBV12-3 or TRBV12-4 to TRBJ2-2; 7 bases are shared with TRBD1. This CDR3 has 14 residues. V lost 6 bases, J lost 4 bases, and 5 bases stayed unmatched. The CDR3 here is CASSPTGATGELFF. The DNA for the CDR3 is TGTGCCAGCAGCCCTACAGGGGCCACCGGGGAGCTGTTTTTT.

This clonotype has more than one count but fewer than ten. This chain uses TRBV4-1 with TRBJ1-2; D not resolved. CDR1 is MGHRA, CDR2 YSYEKL, per germline. The CDR3 totals 15 residues. The V end was cut by 6 bases, the J end by 4 bases, with 18 bases between. The CDR3 nucleotides are TGCGCCAGCAGTGTAAACTCTAGACAAGGCTATGGCTACACCTTC. It encodes CASSVNSRQGYGYTF.

This clonotype was seen repeatedly, ten times or more. The V gene is TRBV7-8, the J gene TRBJ1-2; D not resolved. CDR1 and CDR2 from the germline V gene are SGHVS and FQNEAQ. This CDR3 has 14 amino acids. V lost 2 bases to trimming and J lost 8 bases, with 15 bases between them. CDR3 amino acids: CASSLRRSEFGYTF. The CDR3 coding sequence is TGTGCCAGCAGCTTAAGACGAAGCGAATTCGGCTACACCTTC.

This clonotype was recorded at least ten times. The chain links TRBV30 to TRBJ1-1, with D tentatively TRBD1 (5 bases). The CDR3 is made up of 12 amino acids. With 5 bases removed from V and 4 bases from J, the gap between germline ends came to 11 bases. From germline, CDR1 is GTSNPN and CDR2 SVGIG (reference sequence). CDR3 region: CAWGARSTEAFF. CDR3 in DNA: TGTGCCTGGGGGGCGAGGAGCACTGAAGCTTTCTTT.

This chain links TRBV7-8 with TRBJ2-7, with D hard to call. Trimming left V 7 bases short and J 0 bases short, with 13 bases between. The CDR3 consists of 14 residues. Germline CDR1 and CDR2: SGHVS and FQNEAQ. The CDR3 loop reads CASKEDASSYEQYF. The CDR3 DNA reads TGTGCCAGCAAAGAGGACGCCAGCTCCTACGAGCAGTACTTC.

This chain links TRBV7-3 with TRBJ2-6; D may be TRBD1 or TRBD2 (7 bases each). Trimming pared 5 bases from V and 1 base from J, leaving 12 bases between. The germline V gene has CDR1 SGHTA and CDR2 FQGTGA. This CDR3 is 16 amino acids long. The CDR3 protein is CASSQGGGSGANVLTF. The CDR3 DNA sequence: TGTGCCAGCAGCCAGGGGGGGGGGTCTGGGGCCAACGTCCTGACTTTC.

This clonotype was detected only a few times. A junction end diverges from the germline sequence, so it may reflect a read error. The rearrangement uses TRBV27 and TRBJ2-1; no reliable D call. The CDR3 extends over 12 amino acids. Germline-derived CDR1 and CDR2 are MNHEY and SMNVEV (reference sequence). CDR3 sequence (DNA): TGTGCCTGCAGTTTAATGGGCAGGGAGCAGTTCTTC. Translated: CACSLMGREQFF.